The text below deals with one TCR beta chain. Its antigen is as yet unknown. This sample was included in a study of T cell responses to AZD1222 COVID-19 vaccine. This table comes from immunoSEQ multiplex PCR, and its TCRdb copy is limited to in-frame clones, with some not included. The table shows 120,000 or so clones, with about 92% occurring only once. In germline, CDR1 is MNHEY, CDR2 SVGAGI. Trimming took 6 bases from V and 6 from J; bases not matched to a gene: 4. The CDR3 runs to 12 residues. Study observations and caveats: Most donors were white British and more were female, and clonal diversity was possibly underestimated.

The starting material was peripheral blood, obtained 28 days after the second AZD1222 dose. J is TRBJ2-7 and V is TRBV6-5; 8 bases map to TRBD1. This clonotype was sampled from an adult who received the AZD1222 COVID-19 vaccine. CDR3 residues: CASSQGQGEQYF. In DNA form, the CDR3 reads TGTGCCAGCAGCCAAGGACAGGGCGAGCAGTACTTC.